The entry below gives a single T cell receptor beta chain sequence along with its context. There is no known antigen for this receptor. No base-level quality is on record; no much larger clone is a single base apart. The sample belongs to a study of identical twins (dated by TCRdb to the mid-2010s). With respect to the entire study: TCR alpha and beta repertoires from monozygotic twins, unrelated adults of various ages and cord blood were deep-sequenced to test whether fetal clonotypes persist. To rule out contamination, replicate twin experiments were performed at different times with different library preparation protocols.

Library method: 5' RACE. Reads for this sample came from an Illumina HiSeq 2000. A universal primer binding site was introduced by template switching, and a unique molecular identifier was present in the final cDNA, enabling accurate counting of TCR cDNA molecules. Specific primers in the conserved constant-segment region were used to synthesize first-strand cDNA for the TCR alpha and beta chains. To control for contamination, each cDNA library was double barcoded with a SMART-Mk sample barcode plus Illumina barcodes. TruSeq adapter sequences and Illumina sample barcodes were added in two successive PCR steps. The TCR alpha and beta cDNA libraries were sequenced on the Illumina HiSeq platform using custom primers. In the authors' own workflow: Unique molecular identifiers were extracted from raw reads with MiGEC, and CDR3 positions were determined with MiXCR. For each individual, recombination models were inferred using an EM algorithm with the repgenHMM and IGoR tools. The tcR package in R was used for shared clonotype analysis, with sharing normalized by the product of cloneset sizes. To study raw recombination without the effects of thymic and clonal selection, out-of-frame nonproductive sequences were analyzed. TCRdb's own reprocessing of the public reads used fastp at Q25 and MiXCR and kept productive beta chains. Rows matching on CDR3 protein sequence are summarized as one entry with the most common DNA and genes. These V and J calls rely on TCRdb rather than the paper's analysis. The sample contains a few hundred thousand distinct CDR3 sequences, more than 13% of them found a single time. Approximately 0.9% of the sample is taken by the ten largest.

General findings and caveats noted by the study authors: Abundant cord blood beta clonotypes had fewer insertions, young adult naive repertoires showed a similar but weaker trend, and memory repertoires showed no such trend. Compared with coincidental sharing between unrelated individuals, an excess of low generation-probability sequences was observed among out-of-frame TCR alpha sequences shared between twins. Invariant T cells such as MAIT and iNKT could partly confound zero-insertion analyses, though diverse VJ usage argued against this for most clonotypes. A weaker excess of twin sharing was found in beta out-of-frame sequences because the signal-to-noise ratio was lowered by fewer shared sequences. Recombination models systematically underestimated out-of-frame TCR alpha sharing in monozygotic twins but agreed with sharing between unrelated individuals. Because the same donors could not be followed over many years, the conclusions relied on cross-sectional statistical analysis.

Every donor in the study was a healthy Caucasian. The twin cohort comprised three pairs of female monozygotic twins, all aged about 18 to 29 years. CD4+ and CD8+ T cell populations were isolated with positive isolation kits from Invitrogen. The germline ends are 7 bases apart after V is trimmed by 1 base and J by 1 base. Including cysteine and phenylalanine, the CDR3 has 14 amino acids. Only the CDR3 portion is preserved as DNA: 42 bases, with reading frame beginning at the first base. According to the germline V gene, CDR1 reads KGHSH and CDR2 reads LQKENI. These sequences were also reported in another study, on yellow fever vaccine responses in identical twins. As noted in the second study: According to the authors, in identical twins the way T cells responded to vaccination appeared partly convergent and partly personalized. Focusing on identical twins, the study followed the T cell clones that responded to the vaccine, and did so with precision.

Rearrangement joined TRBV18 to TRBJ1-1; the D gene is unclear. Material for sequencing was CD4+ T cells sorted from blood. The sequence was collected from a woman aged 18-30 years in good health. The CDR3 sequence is CASSPQTQNTEAFF. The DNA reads TGTGCCAGCTCACCACAGACGCAGAACACTGAAGCTTTCTTT. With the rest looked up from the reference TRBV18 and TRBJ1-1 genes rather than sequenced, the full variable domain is NAGVMQNPRHLVRRRGQEARLRCSPMKGHSHVYWYRQLPEEGLKFMVYLQKENIIDESGMPKERFSAEFPKEGPSILRIQQVVRGDSAAYFCASSPQTQNTEAFFGQGTRLTVV.